The 24 T cell receptor beta chains below all came from one sample that was sequenced in a study of cytomegalovirus exposure and HLA in healthy donors (TCRdb year 2017). Receptor libraries were prepared by the immunoSEQ multiplex PCR assay. For the multiplex PCR, a mixture combining 60 forward primers for TCR Vbeta segments and 13 reverse primers for TCR Jbeta segments was used. What TCRdb holds here is the immuneACCESS table cut down to in-frame rearrangements. Part of the clones is not present; checked against another copy, under half of the missing clones reflect an unresolved V gene, and the others are unexplained. The sample yields about 140,000 clones; approximately 80% were counted once. The leading ten clones occupy less than 2% of the sample. Sequencing input: PBMCs. These receptors were taken from a man aged 35 to 55 in good health and CMV-seronegative.

The V and J genes are TRBV7-2 and TRBJ2-2; TRBD1 matches 9 bases. Germline V gives CDR1 SGHTA, CDR2 FQGNSA. V trimming: 4 bases; J trimming: 5 bases; junction bases outside the gene matches: 11. The CDR3 sequence is 17 residues long. The CDR3 nucleotides read TGTGCCAGCAGCTCTCGATTCGACAGGGGGGGGACCGGGGAGCTGTTTTTT. Protein product: CASSSRFDRGGTGELFF. The whole variable domain, remainder taken from reference TRBV7-2 and TRBJ2-2, is GAGVSQSPSNKVTEKGKDVELRCDPISGHTALYWYRQSLGQGLEFLIYFQGNSAPDKSGLPSDRFSAERTGGSVSTLTIQRTQQEDSAVYLCASSSRFDRGGTGELFFGEGSRLTVL.

This clone appeared a few times. The V call is TRBV5-6, the J call TRBJ2-5; the D gene is possibly TRBD1 (5 bases). CDR1 is SGHDT, CDR2 YYEEEE, per germline. This CDR3 contains 15 residues. Trimming removed 2 bases at V and 5 bases at J, with 16 bases between. The CDR3 coding sequence is TGTGCCAGCAGCTTTCCGCAGACCCCAGGGGAGACCCAGTACTTC. Its translation: CASSFPQTPGETQYF.

This clone was seen a handful of times. This chain links TRBV27 with TRBJ1-5, with D maybe TRBD1 (6 bases). The V end was cut by 2 bases, the J end by 3 bases, with 29 bases between. This CDR3 spans 21 amino acids. The V gene's germline CDR1 is MNHEY and CDR2 SMNVEV (reference sequence). The CDR3 loop reads CASSLEVAIYLGGAYNQPQHF. The DNA for the CDR3 is TGTGCCAGCAGTTTAGAAGTTGCGATTTACCTTGGGGGGGCTTACAATCAGCCCCAGCATTTT.

This clone was seen just once. CDR3 sequence (DNA): TGTGCCAGCAGCCTCCGGGACAGGGACACTGAAGCTTTCTTT. Translated: CASSLRDRDTEAFF. The chain has TRBV4-2 and TRBJ1-1; 9 nucleotides agree with TRBD1. This CDR3 is built from 14 residues. The ends lost 4 bases at V and 3 bases at J; junction bases unmatched: 3. Germline V gene sequence: CDR1 LGHNA, CDR2 YNFKEQ.

The J gene is TRBJ2-7, the V gene TRBV7-9; 9 bases are shared with TRBD1. CDR3 length: 15 amino acids. J was trimmed by 2 bases and V by 4 bases; bases with no gene match: 6. CDR1 and CDR2 from the germline V gene are SEHNR and FQNEAQ (reference sequence). The CDR3 DNA is TGTGCCAGCAGCTCATCAGGGACAGGGACCTACGAGCAGTACTTC. It is translated as CASSSSGTGTYEQYF.

Note on this clone: One junction end disagrees with the germline gene, perhaps due to a read error. The rearrangement uses TRBV7-6 and TRBJ2-1, with unresolved D. Germline V lookup: CDR1 SGHVS, CDR2 FNYEAQ. The CDR3 is 15 residues long. In DNA form, the CDR3 reads TGTACCAGCAGCCCTACCCAAGACTCATACAATGAGCAGTTCTTC. This translates into CTSSPTQDSYNEQFF.

V and J are TRBV2 and TRBJ2-1, with 8 bases matching TRBD2. The CDR3 consists of 15 residues. In germline, CDR1 is SNHLY, CDR2 FYNNEI. With 6 bases clipped from V and 4 bases from J, the junction kept 8 bases outside the gene matches. The CDR3: CASRSGGASYNEQFF. The CDR3 DNA sequence: TGTGCCAGCAGATCGGGAGGGGCTAGTTACAATGAGCAGTTCTTC.

The genes are TRBV2 and TRBJ1-6; 8 nucleotides match TRBD1. Germline CDR1 reads SNHLY; CDR2 reads FYNNEI. The junction had 10 bases not matched to a gene; V was cut back by 0 bases and J by 12 bases. The CDR3 has 16 amino acids. DNA for the CDR3: TGTGCCAGCAGTGAAGCGGCCCTCGGGACAGGAAAACCCCTCCACTTT. Translation gives CASSEAALGTGKPLHF.

The J gene is TRBJ2-7, the V gene TRBV27; D is perhaps TRBD2 (6 bases). V dropped 5 bases and J dropped 3 bases, with 11 bases sitting between them. CDR1 is MNHEY and CDR2 is SMNVEV in the germline V gene (reference sequence). The CDR3 consists of 13 residues. This CDR3 reads CASSTGVIYEQYF. CDR3 in DNA: TGTGCCAGCAGTACGGGAGTCATCTACGAGCAGTACTTC.

This clone was detected once. The genes are TRBV28 and TRBJ2-7; TRBD2 matches at 13 bases. The CDR3 consists of 15 residues. CDR1 and CDR2 from the germline V gene are MDHEN and SYDVKM. The ends lost 6 bases at V and 7 bases at J; junction bases unmatched: 9. The chain's CDR3 is CASSGLAGAPGEQYF. The DNA for the CDR3 is TGTGCCAGCAGCGGACTAGCGGGAGCCCCCGGGGAGCAGTACTTC.

This chain joins TRBV7-6 and TRBJ1-3; 8 positions agree with TRBD1. The V gene end was trimmed by 1 base and the J gene end by 3 bases; junction bases not matched to a gene: 8. Germline CDR1 SGHVS, CDR2 FNYEAQ. The CDR3 sequence is 17 residues long. Here the CDR3 reads CASSLVTQGAVGNTIYF. The DNA for the CDR3 is TGTGCCAGCAGCTTAGTAACCCAGGGGGCGGTTGGAAACACCATATATTTT.

This chain uses TRBV5-1 with TRBJ2-3, with D hard to call. CDR1 is SGHRS, CDR2 YFSETQ, per germline. This CDR3 is 14 amino acids long. V was pared by 0 bases and J by 0 bases, with 5 bases between. CDR3 protein: CASSLEQSTDTQYF. CDR3 bases: TGCGCCAGCAGCTTGGAACAGAGCACAGATACGCAGTATTTT.

The chain is built from TRBV9 and TRBJ2-1; weak D call: TRBD1 (5 bases). V dropped 4 bases and J dropped 5 bases, with 28 bases sitting between them. Germline V gene data show CDR1 as SGDLS and CDR2 as YYNGEE. The CDR3 is made up of 19 amino acids. The CDR3 loop is CASSLLGADPRPTNNEQFF. CDR3 DNA sequence: TGTGCCAGCAGCCTCTTAGGGGCAGACCCGCGGCCAACTAACAATGAGCAGTTCTTC.

The chain recombines TRBV5-1 with TRBJ2-3, with no clear D. The germline V gene has CDR1 SGHRS and CDR2 YFSETQ. This CDR3 has 14 residues. Between the trimmed V and J ends, which lost 1 base and 0 bases, there was a span of 6 bases. In DNA, the CDR3 is TGCGCCAGCAGCTTGCAAACTAGCACAGATACGCAGTATTTT. It codes for CASSLQTSTDTQYF.

V gene TRBV5-6 combines with J gene TRBJ2-2; TRBD2 agrees at 9 bases. The CDR3 spans 16 residues. Germline V CDR1 and CDR2: SGHDT, YYEEEE. V gave up 1 base and J gave up 1 base; unmatched junction bases: 2. This chain's CDR3 is CASSLLREGNTGELFF. The CDR3 DNA reads TGTGCCAGCAGCTTGCTGCGGGAGGGGAACACCGGGGAGCTGTTTTTT.

The chain is built from TRBV11-2 and TRBJ2-5, with D perhaps matching TRBD2 (6 bases). Germline loops: CDR1 SGHAT, CDR2 FQNNGV. The V end was cut by 4 bases, the J end by 2 bases, with 14 bases between. The CDR3 has 15 amino acids. The CDR3 protein is CASSWTRDFQETQYF. The CDR3 DNA reads as TGTGCCAGCAGCTGGACCCGGGACTTTCAAGAGACCCAGTACTTC.

As DNA, the CDR3 is TGTGCCAGCAGTTTAGGGTCAGGGGGCCCTCAAGAGACCCAGTACTTC. Amino acids: CASSLGSGGPQETQYF. J is TRBJ2-5 and V is TRBV28; 8 nucleotides match TRBD1. The CDR3 is made up of 16 amino acids. CDR1 and CDR2 (germline): MDHEN, SYDVKM. Trimming cost V 2 bases and J 2 bases; bases outside gene matches: 7.

This chain links TRBV11-2 with TRBJ2-7; D is unresolved. From germline, CDR1 is SGHAT and CDR2 FQNNGV. Deletions cut 0 bases from V and 4 bases from J, with 7 bases between. The CDR3 length is 13 residues. The CDR3, as DNA: TGTGCCAGCAGCTTAGATCGAGAATACGAGCAGTACTTC. Translating it yields CASSLDREYEQYF.

This chain connects TRBV5-1 to TRBJ2-1, with 7 bases that match TRBD1. This CDR3 comprises 16 residues. The V segment lost 4 bases and the J segment 0 bases; nucleotides outside the gene matches: 7. Germline loops: CDR1 SGHRS, CDR2 YFSETQ. Written as DNA, the CDR3 is TGCGCCAGCAGCCTGCTGACAGGGCCCTCCTACAATGAGCAGTTCTTC. It is translated as CASSLLTGPSYNEQFF. Filled out from reference TRBV5-1 and TRBJ2-1, the complete variable domain reads KAGVTQTPRYLIKTRGQQVTLSCSPISGHRSVSWYQQTPGQGLQFLFEYFSETQRNKGNFPGRFSGRQFSNSRSEMNVSTLELGDSALYLCASSLLTGPSYNEQFFGPGTRLTVL.

The V and J genes are TRBV7-9 and TRBJ1-1, with 7 bases lining up with TRBD1. V lost 3 bases and J lost 0; bases outside the gene matches: 13. Germline-derived CDR1 and CDR2 are SEHNR and FQNEAQ (reference sequence). The CDR3 is made up of 18 amino acids. CDR3 residues: CASSFFPVSGTVNTEAFF. The DNA of the CDR3 is TGTGCCAGCAGCTTTTTTCCCGTCTCCGGGACAGTGAACACTGAAGCTTTCTTT.

The chain links TRBV6-5 to TRBJ2-1; 13 bases are shared with TRBD2. The trim removed 5 bases at V and 8 bases at J, leaving 3 bases unmatched. The CDR3 length is 14 residues. Germline loops: CDR1 MNHEY, CDR2 SVGAGI. The CDR3 DNA is TGTGCCAGCAGTAGAGGACTAGCGGGAGATGAGCAGTTCTTC. Encoded protein: CASSRGLAGDEQFF.

The chain recombines TRBV19 with TRBJ1-4, with D perhaps matching TRBD1 (6 bases). This CDR3 is 13 amino acids long. Germline V gene data show CDR1 as LNHDA and CDR2 as SQIVND (reference sequence). V gave up 7 bases and J gave up 7 bases, with 13 bases separating them. CDR3: CASTGGGSEKLFF. In DNA form, the CDR3 reads TGTGCCAGTACGGGAGGGGGGAGTGAAAAACTGTTTTTT. Full variable domain (outside the CDR3, taken from reference TRBV19 and TRBJ1-4): DGGITQSPKYLFRKEGQNVTLSCEQNLNHDAMYWYRQDPGQGLRLIYYSQIVNDFQKGDIAEGYSVSREKKESFPLTVTSAQKNPTAFYLCASTGGGSEKLFFGSGTQLSVL.

This sequence joins TRBV5-1 and TRBJ2-6, with TRBD2 as a possible D gene (5 bases). This CDR3 is built from 16 residues. Germline CDR1 reads SGHRS; CDR2 reads YFSETQ. Trimming took 0 bases from V and 2 from J, leaving 9 bases between them. The CDR3 sequence: CASSLGRETGANVLTF. In DNA form, the CDR3 reads TGCGCCAGCAGCTTGGGTCGGGAAACTGGGGCCAACGTCCTGACTTTC.

The V call is TRBV7-9, the J call TRBJ1-2, with 7 bases that match TRBD1. V lost 5 bases, J lost 4 bases, and 10 bases stayed unmatched. The germline gives CDR1 SEHNR, CDR2 FQNEAQ (reference sequence). The CDR3 is 15 amino acids. The CDR3 nucleotides are TGTGCCAGCAGCGAGCGACAGGGAGCCCCCTATGGCTACACCTTC. Encoded protein: CASSERQGAPYGYTF.